This TCR beta chain stems from a study of PD-1 and CTLA-4 blockade in melanoma. This table comes from immunoSEQ multiplex PCR, and its TCRdb copy is limited to in-frame clones, with some not included. The sample records 15,000 to 20,000 clones, around 70% being singletons. The CDR3 sequence is 14 residues long. The germline gives CDR1 LNHDA, CDR2 SQIVND (reference sequence). The V end was cut by 4 bases, the J end by 3 bases, with 12 bases between. The genes are TRBV19 and TRBJ1-1, with D unclear. This receptor was obtained from a human donor with melanoma. The sequenced sample was CD8+ T cells from peripheral blood, obtained before anti-PD-1 treatment. This CDR3 is CASSNRTMDTEAFF. The CDR3 nucleotides read TGTGCCAGTAGTAACCGGACCATGGACACTGAAGCTTTCTTT.